The present TCR beta chain was sequenced within a study of blood T cell repertoires in COVID-19. Study details: PBMCs, B-cell-depleted T cells, or T cells were the source of the cDNA or gDNA that made up the material.

Data came from immunoSEQ multiplex PCR; TCRdb stores just in-frame clones and leaves some out. The sample holds 140,000 or so clones, around 85% seen once. V lost 6 bases and J lost 6, with 17 bases in between. The CDR3 runs to 14 residues. Germline values: CDR1 MNHEY, CDR2 SMNVEV (reference sequence). Sequencing used PBMCs or T cells enriched from blood (not recorded which). The clonotype originates from a woman between 40 and 55 years old who had recovered from COVID-19. This chain links TRBV27 with TRBJ1-2, with D perhaps TRBD1 (6 bases). The DNA of the CDR3 is TGTGCCAGCAGCGATCCACAGGGAGCTCATGGCTACACCTTC. It encodes CASSDPQGAHGYTF.